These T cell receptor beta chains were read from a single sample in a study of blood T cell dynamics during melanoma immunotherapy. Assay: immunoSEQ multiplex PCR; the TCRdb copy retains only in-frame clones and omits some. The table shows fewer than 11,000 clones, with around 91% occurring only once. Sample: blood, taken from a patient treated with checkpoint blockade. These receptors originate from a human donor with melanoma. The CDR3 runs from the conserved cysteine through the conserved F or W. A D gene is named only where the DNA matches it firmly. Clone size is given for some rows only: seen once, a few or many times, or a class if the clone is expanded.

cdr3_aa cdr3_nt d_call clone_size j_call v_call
CASKRGKETDGYTF TGTGCCAGCAAAAGGGGGAAAGAAACGGATGGCTACACCTTC - - TRBJ1-2 TRBV6-6
CASSFDSVGNTIYF TGTGCCAGCAGCTTCGACAGCGTTGGAAACACCATATATTTT - - TRBJ1-3 TRBV7-9
CASSLISGRRETQYF TGTGCCAGCAGCTTAATCAGCGGGAGGAGGGAGACCCAGTACTTC TRBD2 - TRBJ2-5 TRBV7-2
CAWSQTSGSIGELFF TGTGCCTGGAGTCAGACTAGCGGGAGTATCGGGGAGCTGTTTTTT TRBD2 - TRBJ2-2 TRBV30
CASTIRDVYNEQFF TGTGCCAGCACTATCAGGGACGTCTACAATGAGCAGTTCTTC - - TRBJ2-1 TRBV2
CASSEVGHTGNTIYF TGTGCCAGCAGTGAAGTCGGACACACAGGAAACACCATATATTTT - - TRBJ1-3 TRBV2
CASRLTSGVSYEQYF TGTGCCAGCAGGCTCACTAGCGGGGTCTCCTACGAGCAGTACTTC TRBD2 - TRBJ2-7 TRBV28
CASSSGGPDTQYF TGTGCCAGCAGCTCCGGAGGGCCTGATACGCAGTATTTT - - TRBJ2-3 TRBV7-9
CASTETGPYEQYF TGTGCCAGCACAGAAACAGGTCCCTACGAGCAGTACTTC - - TRBJ2-7 TRBV28
CASSLFDTEAFF TGTGCCAGCAGCTTATTCGACACTGAAGCTTTCTTT - few TRBJ1-1 TRBV11-2
CASTTGTENIQYF TGTGCCAGCACTACTGGGACAGAGAACATTCAGTACTTC TRBD1 - TRBJ2-4 TRBV28
CSVEKGTGGAYEQYF TGCAGCGTTGAGAAGGGGACAGGGGGTGCCTACGAGCAGTACTTC TRBD1 - TRBJ2-7 TRBV29-1
CARQRASSYEQYF TGTGCCAGACAGCGGGCGAGCTCCTACGAGCAGTACTTC - - TRBJ2-7 TRBV2
CASSQIQLNEKLFF TGCGCCAGCAGCCAAATTCAGCTTAATGAAAAACTGTTTTTT - once TRBJ1-4 TRBV4-3
CASSFGAGANIQYF TGTGCCAGCAGCTTCGGGGCAGGGGCAAACATTCAGTACTTC - - TRBJ2-4 TRBV11-2
CASSRLQGNTEAFF TGTGCCAGCAGCAGACTACAGGGGAACACTGAAGCTTTCTTT - - TRBJ1-1 TRBV7-2
CASSLSNLGSTDTQYF TGTGCCAGCAGCTTGAGTAACCTAGGGAGCACAGATACGCAGTATTTT - - TRBJ2-3 TRBV11-2
CAISESSLNTGELFF TGTGCCATCAGTGAGTCTAGCCTGAACACCGGGGAGCTGTTTTTT - - TRBJ2-2 TRBV10-3
CASSKTRDNTGELFF TGTGCCAGTAGTAAAACCCGAGATAACACCGGGGAGCTGTTTTTT - - TRBJ2-2 TRBV19
CASSVNRGTNEKLFF TGTGCCAGCAGCGTCAACAGGGGGACTAATGAAAAACTGTTTTTT TRBD1 - TRBJ1-4 TRBV9
CASSISRVPYNEQFF TGTGCCAGTAGTATATCAAGGGTTCCCTACAATGAGCAGTTCTTC - - TRBJ2-1 TRBV19
CASNDRGTEAFF TGTGCCAGTAATGACAGGGGGACTGAAGCTTTCTTT TRBD1 - TRBJ1-1 TRBV19
CASSPVLNEKLFF TGTGCCAGTAGCCCCGTCCTTAATGAAAAACTGTTTTTT - - TRBJ1-4 TRBV19